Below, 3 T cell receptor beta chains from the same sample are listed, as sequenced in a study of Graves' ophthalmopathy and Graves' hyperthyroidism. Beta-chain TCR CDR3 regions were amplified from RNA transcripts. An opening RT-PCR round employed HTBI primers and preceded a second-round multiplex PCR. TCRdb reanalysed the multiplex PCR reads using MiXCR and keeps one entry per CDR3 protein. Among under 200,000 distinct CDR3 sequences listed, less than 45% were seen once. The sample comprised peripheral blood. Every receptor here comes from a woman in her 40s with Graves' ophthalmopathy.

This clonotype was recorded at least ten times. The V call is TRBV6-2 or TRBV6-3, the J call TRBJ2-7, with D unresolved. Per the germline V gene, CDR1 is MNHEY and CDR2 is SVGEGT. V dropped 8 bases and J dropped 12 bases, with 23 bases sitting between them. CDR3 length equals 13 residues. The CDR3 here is CASSADVGPERYF. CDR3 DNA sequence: TGTGCCAGCTCCGCGGACGTTGGCCCGGAACGGTACTTC.

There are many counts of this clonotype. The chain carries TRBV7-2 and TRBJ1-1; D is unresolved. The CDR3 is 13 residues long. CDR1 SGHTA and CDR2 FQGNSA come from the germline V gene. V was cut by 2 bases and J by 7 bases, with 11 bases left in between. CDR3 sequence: CASSLSSQLEAFF. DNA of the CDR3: TGTGCCAGCAGCTTATCGAGCCAACTTGAAGCTTTCTTT. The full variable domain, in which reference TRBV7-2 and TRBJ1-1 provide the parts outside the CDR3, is GAGVSQSPSNKVTEKGKDVELRCDPISGHTALYWYRQSLGQGLEFLIYFQGNSAPDKSGLPSDRFSAERTGGSVSTLTIQRTQQEDSAVYLCASSLSSQLEAFFGQGTRLTVV.

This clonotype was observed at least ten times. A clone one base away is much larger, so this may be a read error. The CDR3 bases are TGTGCCAGCAAGACCGGCCCGGGACTAGCGGACCAAGAGACCCAGTACTTC. It specifies CASKTGPGLADQETQYF. V and J are TRBV6-1 and TRBJ2-5; TRBD2 matches at 11 bases. CDR3 length: 17 amino acids. Germline V gene data show CDR1 as MNHNS and CDR2 as SASEGT. The V gene end was trimmed by 7 bases and the J gene end by 0 bases; junction bases not matched to a gene: 10.